Following are 23 T cell receptor beta chains from one sample sequenced in a study of blood T cells in healthy people across ages (dated by TCRdb to the mid-2010s). The library was obtained by 5' RACE. Sequencing took place on an Illumina HiSeq 2500. The second PCR ran for about 6 to 11 cycles and used a J-beta primer mix along with a sample-barcoded 5' primer. Through fastp at Q25 and MiXCR, TCRdb rebuilt clones from the public reads, retaining in-frame beta chains. Entries are consolidated by CDR3 protein sequence, retaining the most common genes and DNA. Recorded for this sample are 1.5 million to 2 million distinct CDR3 sequences; under 30% of them occurred a single time. The ten most abundant clones make up approximately 7.7% of the sample. The sample was blood. The receptors were sampled from a woman aged 30 to 39 in good health.

This clonotype was seen more than once but under ten times. This chain links TRBV6-1 with TRBJ2-7; D possibly corresponds to TRBD2 (5 bases). V was clipped by 8 bases and J by 3 bases, with 20 bases between them. Looked up from germline, CDR1 is MNHNS and CDR2 is SASEGT. The CDR3 sequence is 15 residues long. This CDR3 reads CASLIGGITNYEQYF. CDR3 in DNA: TGTGCCAGCCTAATAGGAGGAATTACTAACTACGAGCAGTACTTC.

This clonotype was seen a handful of times. The chain has TRBV29-1 and TRBJ2-7; possibly TRBD1 for D (5 bases). The CDR3 sequence is 13 residues long. Germline V lookup: CDR1 SQVTM, CDR2 ANQGSEA. V was trimmed by 6 bases and J by 2 bases, leaving 14 bases between them. This CDR3 is CSVPTGLTYEQYF. CDR3 in DNA: TGCAGCGTACCAACAGGTCTCACCTACGAGCAGTACTTC.

This clonotype was seen only a few times. The J gene is TRBJ2-3, the V gene TRBV20-1; D possibly corresponds to TRBD2 (5 bases). The V and J ends lost 3 bases and 2 bases respectively, with 18 bases between them. The germline V gene encodes CDR1 DFQATT and CDR2 SNEGSKA (reference sequence). The CDR3 is 16 amino acids. In nucleotides, the CDR3 is TGCAGTGCTAGGGATTTTAACGGGGTCCTCACAGATACGCAGTATTTT. Amino acid sequence: CSARDFNGVLTDTQYF.

This clonotype was observed a few times. One junction end disagrees with the germline gene, perhaps due to a read error. The V call is TRBV7-2, the J call TRBJ2-1; 8 nucleotides line up with TRBD2. The V gene's germline CDR1 is SGHTA and CDR2 FQGNSA. The CDR3 covers 15 residues. The CDR3 is CANSLTPGLVNEQFF. The CDR3 coding sequence is TGTGCCAACAGCTTAACGCCGGGACTAGTCAATGAGCAGTTCTTC.

The chain is built from TRBV9 and TRBJ2-1, with TRBD2 matching 8 bases. Germline CDR1 reads SGDLS; CDR2 reads YYNGEE. V trimming: 4 bases; J trimming: 8 bases; junction bases outside the gene matches: 11. The CDR3 is made up of 15 amino acids. CDR3 region: CASSPPGLEDDEQFF. CDR3 DNA sequence: TGTGCCAGCAGCCCCCCGGGACTAGAAGATGATGAGCAGTTCTTC.

This clonotype was observed at least ten times. The CDR3 DNA is TGCGCCAGCAGCCCGCAGGGATTCACCGGGGAGCTGTTTTTT. Translated, it gives CASSPQGFTGELFF. The V call is TRBV4-1, the J call TRBJ2-2; possibly TRBD1 for D (5 bases). In germline, CDR1 is MGHRA, CDR2 YSYEKL. The CDR3 spans 14 residues. V lost 4 bases, J lost 4 bases, and 10 bases lay in between.

The chain combines TRBV5-1 with TRBJ2-2; D unresolved. Germline V gene data show CDR1 as SGHRS and CDR2 as YFSETQ. Trimming removed 3 bases from V and 1 base from J, with 13 bases in between. The CDR3 length is 16 residues. CDR3 coding DNA: TGCGCCAGCAGCTCACAGCTAGGCAGGAACACCGGGGAGCTGTTTTTT. It codes for CASSSQLGRNTGELFF.

CDR3 region: CATSRDQNRAETQFF. The CDR3 DNA is TGTGCCACCAGCAGAGATCAGAACAGGGCAGAGACCCAGTTCTTC. The V call is TRBV15, the J call TRBJ2-1; tentatively, D is TRBD1 (6 bases). V was pared by 0 bases and J by 13 bases, with 19 bases between. CDR3 length equals 15 residues. Germline loops: CDR1 LNHNV, CDR2 YYDKDF (reference sequence).

This clonotype was counted at least ten times. The chain is built from TRBV29-1 and TRBJ2-7, with D possibly being TRBD1 (6 bases). The CDR3 sequence is 12 residues long. CDR1 SQVTM and CDR2 ANQGSEA come from the germline V gene. V lost 1 base and J 4 bases, leaving 8 bases between the germline ends. The CDR3 DNA sequence: TGCAGCGTTGAAGGGGACATATACGAGCAGTACTTC. Its protein product is CSVEGDIYEQYF.

Only one count was recorded for this clonotype. This rearrangement joins TRBV7-2 to TRBJ1-2; 8 bases map to TRBD1. Losses at the gene ends were 4 bases for V and 0 bases for J; bases not matched to a gene: 7. From germline, CDR1 is SGHTA and CDR2 FQGNSA. The CDR3 consists of 16 residues. The CDR3 loop is CASSSGGQGANYGYTF. CDR3 DNA sequence: TGTGCCAGCAGCTCTGGAGGACAGGGTGCTAACTATGGCTACACCTTC.

The rearrangement uses TRBV5-1 and TRBJ2-3; the match to TRBD1 covers 11 bases. Trimming cost V 4 bases and J 7 bases; bases outside gene matches: 5. Germline V lookup: CDR1 SGHRS, CDR2 YFSETQ. This CDR3 has 14 amino acids. The CDR3 bases are TGCGCCAGCAGCGCGGGACAGGGGGAGAATACGCAGTATTTT. Its translation: CASSAGQGENTQYF.

This clonotype was detected a few times. This chain joins TRBV3-1 and TRBJ1-2; D is perhaps TRBD1 (6 bases). The CDR3 runs to 14 residues. From germline, CDR1 is LGHDT and CDR2 YNNKEL (reference sequence). V lost 0 bases, J lost 6 bases, and 11 bases lay in between. Written as DNA, the CDR3 is TGTGCCAGCAGCCAAGAAACCCAGGGGAATGGCTACACCTTC. It is translated as CASSQETQGNGYTF.

With regard to this clonotype: A junction boundary mismatches the germline segment, possibly from a read error. The V and J genes are TRBV10-3 and TRBJ2-3; TRBD2 agrees at 11 bases. The CDR3 extends over 14 amino acids. Per germline, CDR1 ENHRY and CDR2 SYGVKD. CDR3 nucleotide sequence: TGTGTCATCAGTGAACTAGCGGGAGAGGGTACGCAGTATTTT. Its protein is CVISELAGEGTQYF.

V and J are TRBV3-1 and TRBJ2-1; no definite D call. This CDR3 has 12 residues. Trimming took off 2 bases at V and 6 bases at J, with 5 bases between the two ends. CDR1 and CDR2 from the germline V gene are LGHDT and YNNKEL (reference sequence). The CDR3 sequence is CASSQFGNEQFF. The CDR3 coding sequence is TGTGCCAGCAGCCAATTTGGCAATGAGCAGTTCTTC.

The rearrangement links TRBV28 to TRBJ2-3; D is perhaps TRBD2 (6 bases). Germline V gives CDR1 MDHEN, CDR2 SYDVKM. The CDR3 runs to 15 residues. V dropped 6 bases and J dropped 0 bases, with 13 bases sitting between them. The CDR3 region is CASRLLRGSTDTQYF. CDR3 bases: TGTGCCAGCAGGCTTCTGCGGGGAAGCACAGATACGCAGTATTTT.

This chain links TRBV20-1 with TRBJ2-5; D remains unclear. There are 13 residues in the CDR3. V lost 4 bases and J lost 6, with 15 bases in between. From germline, CDR1 is DFQATT and CDR2 SNEGSKA (reference sequence). This CDR3 reads CSAKRTAQKTQYF. CDR3 DNA: TGCAGTGCTAAAAGGACGGCGCAAAAGACCCAGTACTTC.

V usage is TRBV20-1 and J usage is TRBJ2-1; D not resolved. CDR3 length: 16 amino acids. CDR1 DFQATT and CDR2 SNEGSKA come from the germline V gene (reference sequence). V gave up 5 bases and J gave up 0 bases, with 17 bases separating them. Here the CDR3 DNA reads TGCAGTGCTTCCCCCCTCTCAGATAGCTCCTACAATGAGCAGTTCTTC. Translated, it gives CSASPLSDSSYNEQFF.

The sample holds many counts of this clonotype. The chain recombines TRBV5-1 with TRBJ2-7; 7 bases match TRBD1. Germline CDR1 and CDR2: SGHRS and YFSETQ. V was clipped by 4 bases and J by 0 bases; unmatched bases: 7. The CDR3 is made up of 15 amino acids. The CDR3 reads CASSLGQLYSYEQYF. In nucleotides, the CDR3 is TGCGCCAGCAGCCTGGGACAGTTGTACTCCTACGAGCAGTACTTC.

This clonotype showed up just a few times. The rearrangement uses TRBV5-1 and TRBJ1-2, with 9 bases lining up with TRBD1. This CDR3 contains 16 residues. V gave up 4 bases and J gave up 2 bases; unmatched junction bases: 9. The V gene's germline CDR1 is SGHRS and CDR2 YFSETQ. The CDR3 is CASSPEPGQGNYGYTF. In nucleotides, the CDR3 is TGCGCCAGCAGCCCGGAGCCGGGACAGGGAAACTATGGCTACACCTTC. The variable domain in full, completed from reference TRBV5-1 and TRBJ1-2, reads KAGVTQTPRYLIKTRGQQVTLSCSPISGHRSVSWYQQTPGQGLQFLFEYFSETQRNKGNFPGRFSGRQFSNSRSEMNVSTLELGDSALYLCASSPEPGQGNYGYTFGSGTRLTVV.

Notes on this clonotype: A clone one base away is much larger, so this may be a read error. This chain joins TRBV6-5 and TRBJ1-2, with D perhaps matching TRBD1 (6 bases). The length of the CDR3 is 13 residues. CDR1 is MNHEY and CDR2 is SVGAGI in the germline V gene. Written as DNA, the CDR3 is TGTGCCGGCAGTACCAACAGGGTAGGAGGCTACACCTTC. Translation: CAGSTNRVGGYTF.

This clonotype appeared many times. CDR3 nucleotides: TGCAGTGCTATAGGACAGGGGAGCTACGAGCAGTACTTC. This codes for CSAIGQGSYEQYF. This rearrangement joins TRBV20-1 to TRBJ2-7; 9 bases fit TRBD1. Germline trimming cut 4 bases from V and 3 bases from J; bases unmatched to any gene: 4. Germline V gene lookup returns CDR1 DFQATT and CDR2 SNEGSKA (reference sequence). This CDR3 comprises 13 residues.

This chain links TRBV12-3 or TRBV12-4 with TRBJ2-1; TRBD2 agrees at 13 bases. J gave up 5 bases and V 5 bases, and 6 bases lay outside the gene matches. The CDR3 extends over 16 amino acids. The CDR3 DNA is TGTGCCAGCAGTCCTGAGACTAGCGGGGGGAACAATGAGCAGTTCTTC. It codes for CASSPETSGGNNEQFF.

This clonotype appeared once. The chain recombines TRBV2 with TRBJ2-5, with a possible D match to TRBD1 (6 bases). Between the trimmed V and J ends, which lost 6 bases and 0 bases, there was a span of 11 bases. There are 14 residues in the CDR3. Germline CDR1 SNHLY, CDR2 FYNNEI. CDR3 residues: CASRDREYQETQYF. The CDR3 DNA sequence: TGTGCCAGCAGGGACAGAGAGTACCAAGAGACCCAGTACTTC.